This TCR beta chain originates from a study of Graves' ophthalmopathy and Graves' hyperthyroidism. Beta-chain TCR CDR3 regions were amplified from RNA transcripts. After a first-round RT-PCR with HTBI primers, a second-round multiplex PCR was run. Using its own MiXCR run on the multiplex PCR reads, TCRdb lists one record per CDR3 protein. The sample holds approximately 640,000 distinct CDR3 sequences; roughly 39% are singletons and the top ten take 2.5% to 3.5%. There are a few counts of this clonotype. Sequencing was performed on peripheral blood. This sequence originates from an adult man with Graves' ophthalmopathy.

CDR3 nucleotides: TGTGCCAGCAGCACGGGACAGGGTCCTGTAGAGACCCAGTACTTC. This gives the protein CASSTGQGPVETQYF. The rearrangement joins TRBV7-9 to TRBJ2-5; TRBD1 aligns across 9 bases. V shed 5 bases and J 4 bases; nucleotides not matched to a gene: 8. The CDR3 length is 15 residues. The germline gives CDR1 SEHNR, CDR2 FQNEAQ (reference sequence). The variable domain in full, with the rest retrieved from reference TRBV7-9 and TRBJ2-5, is DTGVSQNPRHKITKRGQNVTFRCDPISEHNRLYWYRQTLGQGPEFLTYFQNEAQLEKSRLLSDRFSAERPKGSFSTLEIQRTEQGDSAMYLCASSTGQGPVETQYFGPGTRLLVL.